Shown below are 6 T cell receptor beta chains from a single sample sequenced in a study of cytomegalovirus exposure and HLA in healthy donors. PCR was performed using 60 Vbeta and 13 Jbeta primers. The repertoire was sequenced with immunoSEQ multiplex PCR; TCRdb's copy has only in-frame clones and lacks some. The sample lists about 280,000 clones, roughly 90% occurring once. The sample comprised PBMCs. These receptor sequences come from a woman aged 18 to 35 in good health and CMV-seronegative.

The gene calls are TRBV4-2 and TRBJ1-2; 7 bases match TRBD1. The CDR3 is 14 amino acids. Per germline, CDR1 LGHNA and CDR2 YNFKEQ. The V gene end was trimmed by 2 bases and the J gene end by 5 bases; junction bases not matched to a gene: 5. The CDR3 sequence: CASSQSDREYGYTF. DNA for the CDR3: TGTGCCAGCAGCCAATCTGACAGGGAGTATGGCTACACCTTC.

The chain combines TRBV25-1 with TRBJ2-2; D possibly corresponds to TRBD1 (6 bases). Per the germline V gene, CDR1 is MGHDK and CDR2 is SYGVNS. V lost 5 bases and J lost 5, with 15 bases in between. The CDR3 contains 15 residues. This chain's CDR3 is CASSPPDRQTGELFF. CDR3 nucleotides: TGTGCCAGCAGTCCCCCGGACAGACAAACCGGGGAGCTGTTTTTT.

This clone was recorded a few times. This chain joins TRBV19 and TRBJ1-2, with TRBD1 matching 12 bases. Germline-derived CDR1 and CDR2 are LNHDA and SQIVND (reference sequence). The CDR3 is 17 amino acids. The trim removed 6 bases at V and 3 bases at J, leaving 11 bases unmatched. The CDR3 DNA reads TGTGCCAGTAGCCACCCCCCGGGACAGGGGGCATACTATGGCTACACCTTC. Amino acid sequence: CASSHPPGQGAYYGYTF.

This clone was counted a few times. The genes are TRBV7-2 and TRBJ2-2; TRBD1 aligns across 7 bases. Germline V gene lookup returns CDR1 SGHTA and CDR2 FQGNSA. The CDR3 has 17 amino acids. With 5 bases clipped from V and 1 base from J, the junction kept 10 bases outside the gene matches. This chain's CDR3 is CASSLRGPQGNTGELFF. The DNA for the CDR3 is TGTGCCAGCAGCCTTAGGGGGCCACAGGGGAACACCGGGGAGCTGTTTTTT.

This clone appeared a single time. The chain couples TRBV18 to TRBJ1-1; no definite D call. The CDR3 totals 17 residues. Trimming shortened V by 3 bases and J by 5 bases, and 22 bases separated the two germline ends. Germline V CDR1 and CDR2: KGHSH, LQKENI. Written as DNA, the CDR3 is TGTGCCAGCTCACCCATCGCGTCTAAACCCTTGAGGACTGAAGCTTTCTTT. Encoded protein: CASSPIASKPLRTEAFF.

V usage is TRBV13 and J usage is TRBJ2-5, with 13 bases fitting TRBD2. The CDR3 loop spans 16 amino acids. The junction had 8 bases not matched to a gene; V was cut back by 5 bases and J by 5 bases. Germline V gene sequence: CDR1 PRHDT, CDR2 FYEKMQ (reference sequence). The CDR3 DNA reads as TGTGCCAGCAGCACAACTAGCGGGGGGGCCGGGGAGACCCAGTACTTC. Translating gives CASSTTSGGAGETQYF.